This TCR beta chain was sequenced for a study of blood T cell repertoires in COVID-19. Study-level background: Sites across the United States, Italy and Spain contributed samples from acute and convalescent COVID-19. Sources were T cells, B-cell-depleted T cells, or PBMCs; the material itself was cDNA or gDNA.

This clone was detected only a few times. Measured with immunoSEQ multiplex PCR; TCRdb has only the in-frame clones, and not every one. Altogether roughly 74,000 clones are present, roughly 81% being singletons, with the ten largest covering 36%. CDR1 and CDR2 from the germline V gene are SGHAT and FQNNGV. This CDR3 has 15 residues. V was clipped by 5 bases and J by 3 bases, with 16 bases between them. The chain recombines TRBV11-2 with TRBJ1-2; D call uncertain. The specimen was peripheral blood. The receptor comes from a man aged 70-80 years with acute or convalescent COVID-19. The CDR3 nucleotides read TGTGCCAGCAGCCCGCGGGCCCGGAACGACTATGGCTACACCTTC. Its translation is CASSPRARNDYGYTF.